This T cell receptor (beta chain) derives from a study of shared clonotypes between healthy human individuals. The V end lost 2 bases, the J end lost 7 bases, and 14 bases lay between the germline ends. Germline-derived CDR1 and CDR2 are SQVTM and ANQGSEA. The CDR3 length is 13 residues. Turning to this clone: Its antigen is still unknown.

Study outcomes and limitations: Few donors restricted represented genetic and exposure-history diversity. Incompleteness in sorted-subset sequencing, despite large depth, was shown by rarefaction.

Researchers divided each subset's genomic DNA evenly across several immunoSEQ plates. Libraries were prepared by immunoSEQ multiplex PCR; TCRdb keeps only in-frame clonotypes and omits some of them. The sample shows about 990,000 clones, roughly 74% of them seen only once. The study separated CD4+ cells into CD45RA+ naive and CD45RA-negative memory subsets. The chain is built from TRBV29-1 and TRBJ2-5, with D perhaps matching TRBD2 (5 bases). The sequenced sample was memory CD4+ T cells from PBMCs. Specified subset: CD45RA-negative fraction. The source is a man in his late teens or twenties in good health. Some clones in this sample may be carry-over from other donors' samples. The CDR3 DNA reads as TGCAGCGTTGAACTGATAGCGAGCCGGACCCAGTACTTC. Translation: CSVELIASRTQYF.